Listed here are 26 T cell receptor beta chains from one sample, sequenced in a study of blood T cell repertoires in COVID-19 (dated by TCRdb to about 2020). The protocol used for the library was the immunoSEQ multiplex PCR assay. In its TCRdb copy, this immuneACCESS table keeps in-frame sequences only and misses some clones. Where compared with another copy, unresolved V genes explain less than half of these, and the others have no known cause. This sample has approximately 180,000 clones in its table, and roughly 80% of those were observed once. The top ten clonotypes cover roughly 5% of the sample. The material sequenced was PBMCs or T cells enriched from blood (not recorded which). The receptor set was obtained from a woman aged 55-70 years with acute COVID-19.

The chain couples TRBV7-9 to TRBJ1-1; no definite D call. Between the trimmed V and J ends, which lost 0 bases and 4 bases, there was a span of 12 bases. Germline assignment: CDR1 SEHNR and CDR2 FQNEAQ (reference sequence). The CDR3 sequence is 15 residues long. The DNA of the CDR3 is TGTGCCAGCAGCTTAGCTGAGGTGGTGGGCACTGAAGCTTTCTTT. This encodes CASSLAEVVGTEAFF.

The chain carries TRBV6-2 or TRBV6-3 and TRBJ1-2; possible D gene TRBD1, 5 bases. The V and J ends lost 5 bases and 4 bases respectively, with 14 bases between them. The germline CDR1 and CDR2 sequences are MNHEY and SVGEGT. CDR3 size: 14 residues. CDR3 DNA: TGTGCCAGCAGTCCGCCCCAGGGTACCTATGGCTACACCTTC. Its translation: CASSPPQGTYGYTF.

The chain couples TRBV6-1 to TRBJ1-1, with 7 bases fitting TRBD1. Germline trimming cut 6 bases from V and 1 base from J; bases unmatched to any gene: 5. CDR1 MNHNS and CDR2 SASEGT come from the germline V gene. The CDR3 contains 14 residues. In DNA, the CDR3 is TGTGCCAGCAGAGGTCGGACAGGGAACACTGAAGCTTTCTTT. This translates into CASRGRTGNTEAFF.

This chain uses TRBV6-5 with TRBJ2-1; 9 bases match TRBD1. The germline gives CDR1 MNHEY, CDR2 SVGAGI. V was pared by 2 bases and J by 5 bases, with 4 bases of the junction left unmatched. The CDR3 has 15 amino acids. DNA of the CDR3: TGTGCCAGCAGTTACCCGGGACAGGGAGACAATGAGCAGTTCTTC. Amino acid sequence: CASSYPGQGDNEQFF.

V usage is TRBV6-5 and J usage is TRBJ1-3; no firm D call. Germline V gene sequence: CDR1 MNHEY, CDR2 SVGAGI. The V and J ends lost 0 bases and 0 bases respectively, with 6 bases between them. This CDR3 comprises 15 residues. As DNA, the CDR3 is TGTGCCAGCAGTTACTCCGGGAGCTCTGGAAACACCATATATTTT. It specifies CASSYSGSSGNTIYF.

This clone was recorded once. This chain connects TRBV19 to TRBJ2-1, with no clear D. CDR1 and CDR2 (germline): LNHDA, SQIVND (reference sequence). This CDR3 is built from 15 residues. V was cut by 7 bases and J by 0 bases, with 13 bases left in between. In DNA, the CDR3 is TGTGCCAGTAAAGAAGCCGCGCGCTCCTACAATGAGCAGTTCTTC. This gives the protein CASKEAARSYNEQFF.

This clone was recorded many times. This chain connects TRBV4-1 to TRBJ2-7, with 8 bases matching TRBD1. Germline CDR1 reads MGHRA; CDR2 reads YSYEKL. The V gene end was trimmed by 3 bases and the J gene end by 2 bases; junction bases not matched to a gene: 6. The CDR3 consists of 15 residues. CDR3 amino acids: CASSHPGQGAYEQYF. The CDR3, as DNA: TGCGCCAGCAGCCACCCAGGACAGGGTGCCTACGAGCAGTACTTC.

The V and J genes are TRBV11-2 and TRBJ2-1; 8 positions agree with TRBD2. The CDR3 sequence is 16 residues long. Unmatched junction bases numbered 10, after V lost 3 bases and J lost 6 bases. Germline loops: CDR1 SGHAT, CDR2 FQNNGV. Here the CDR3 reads CASSFPSGSSPNEQFF. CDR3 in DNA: TGTGCCAGCAGCTTTCCTAGCGGGTCCTCACCCAATGAGCAGTTCTTC.

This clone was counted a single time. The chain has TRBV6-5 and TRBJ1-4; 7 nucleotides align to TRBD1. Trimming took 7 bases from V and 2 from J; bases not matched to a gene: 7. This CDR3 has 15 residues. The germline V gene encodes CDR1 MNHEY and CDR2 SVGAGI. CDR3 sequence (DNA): TGTGCCAGCAAAGAGGGGGCAGGGACTAATGAAAAACTGTTTTTT. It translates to CASKEGAGTNEKLFF.

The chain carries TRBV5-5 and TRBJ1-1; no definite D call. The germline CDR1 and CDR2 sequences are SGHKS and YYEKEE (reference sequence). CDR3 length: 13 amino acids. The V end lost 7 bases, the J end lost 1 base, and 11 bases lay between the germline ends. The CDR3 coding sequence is TGTGCCAGCCTACTGGACTGGAACACTGAAGCTTTCTTT. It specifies CASLLDWNTEAFF.

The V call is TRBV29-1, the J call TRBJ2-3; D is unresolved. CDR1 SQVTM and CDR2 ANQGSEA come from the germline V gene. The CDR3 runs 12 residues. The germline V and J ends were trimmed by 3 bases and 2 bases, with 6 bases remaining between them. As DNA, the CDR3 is TGCAGCGTTGAGGCAGACACAGATACGCAGTATTTT. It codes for CSVEADTDTQYF.

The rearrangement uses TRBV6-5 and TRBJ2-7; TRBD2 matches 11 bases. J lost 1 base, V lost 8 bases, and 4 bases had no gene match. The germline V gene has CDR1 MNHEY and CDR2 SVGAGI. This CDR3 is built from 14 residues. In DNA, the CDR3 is TGTGCCAGCGGTCTAGCGGGAGGTTCCTACGAGCAGTACTTC. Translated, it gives CASGLAGGSYEQYF.

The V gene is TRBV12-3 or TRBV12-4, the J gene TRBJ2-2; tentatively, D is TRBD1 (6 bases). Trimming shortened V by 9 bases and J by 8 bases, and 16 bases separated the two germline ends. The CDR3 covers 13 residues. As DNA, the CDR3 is TGTGCCAGTGACCAGGACAGACAAGGGGAGCTGTTTTTT. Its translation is CASDQDRQGELFF.

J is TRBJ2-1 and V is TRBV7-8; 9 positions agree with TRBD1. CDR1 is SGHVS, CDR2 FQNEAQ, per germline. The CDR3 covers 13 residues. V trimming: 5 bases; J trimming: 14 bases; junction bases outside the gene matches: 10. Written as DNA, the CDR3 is TGTGCCAGCAGCCTACACCGCCGGGACAGGGAGTTCTTC. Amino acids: CASSLHRRDREFF.

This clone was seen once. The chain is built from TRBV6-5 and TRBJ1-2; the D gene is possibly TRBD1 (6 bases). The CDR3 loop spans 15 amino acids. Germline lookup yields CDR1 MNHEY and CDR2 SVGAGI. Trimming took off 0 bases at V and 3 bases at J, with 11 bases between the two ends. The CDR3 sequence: CASSYSDRPYYGYTF. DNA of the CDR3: TGTGCCAGCAGTTACTCCGACAGGCCTTACTATGGCTACACCTTC.

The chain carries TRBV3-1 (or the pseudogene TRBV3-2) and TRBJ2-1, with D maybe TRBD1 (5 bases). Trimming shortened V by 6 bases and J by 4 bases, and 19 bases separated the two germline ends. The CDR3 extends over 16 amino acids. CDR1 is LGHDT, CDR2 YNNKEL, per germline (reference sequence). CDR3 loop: CASRHSGIGVYNEQFF. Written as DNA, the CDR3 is TGTGCCAGCAGACACTCAGGGATTGGGGTATACAATGAGCAGTTCTTC.

CDR3 sequence reads: CASSYLSGQNTEAFF. The DNA of the CDR3 is TGCGCCAGCAGCTACCTAAGTGGACAGAACACTGAAGCTTTCTTT. The V and J genes are TRBV5-1 and TRBJ1-1; TRBD1 is a possible D gene (5 bases). Deletions cut 3 bases from V and 1 base from J, with 13 bases between. CDR3 length equals 15 residues. Germline V gene sequence: CDR1 SGHRS, CDR2 YFSETQ.

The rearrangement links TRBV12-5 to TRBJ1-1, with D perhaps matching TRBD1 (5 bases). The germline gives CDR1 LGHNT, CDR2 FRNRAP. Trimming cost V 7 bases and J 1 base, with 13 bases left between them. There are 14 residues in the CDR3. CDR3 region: CASADDSQNTEAFF. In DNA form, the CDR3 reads TGTGCTAGTGCCGACGACAGCCAGAACACTGAAGCTTTCTTT.

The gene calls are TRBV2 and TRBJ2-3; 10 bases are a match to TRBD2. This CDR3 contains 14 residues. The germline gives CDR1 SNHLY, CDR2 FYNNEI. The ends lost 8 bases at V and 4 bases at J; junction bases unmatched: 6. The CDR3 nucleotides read TGTGCCAGCCTGAGCGGGGGGGGCCCAGATACGCAGTATTTT. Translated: CASLSGGGPDTQYF. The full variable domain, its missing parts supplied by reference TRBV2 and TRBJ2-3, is EPEVTQTPSHQVTQMGQEVILRCVPISNHLYFYWYRQILGQKVEFLVSFYNNEISEKSEIFDDQFSVERPDGSNFTLKIRSTKLEDSAMYFCASLSGGGPDTQYFGPGTRLTVL.

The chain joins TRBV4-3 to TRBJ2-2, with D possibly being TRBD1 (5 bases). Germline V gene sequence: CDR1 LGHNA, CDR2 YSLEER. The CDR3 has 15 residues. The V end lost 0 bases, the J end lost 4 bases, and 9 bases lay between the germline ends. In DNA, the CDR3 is TGCGCCAGCAGCCAAGACCAGGGTAGCACCGGGGAGCTGTTTTTT. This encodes CASSQDQGSTGELFF.

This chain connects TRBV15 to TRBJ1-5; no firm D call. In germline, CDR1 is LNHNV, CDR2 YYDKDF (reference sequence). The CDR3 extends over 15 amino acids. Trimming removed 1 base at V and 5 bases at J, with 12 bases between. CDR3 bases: TGTGCCACCAGCAGAGGCACCGTGGGAGATCAGCCCCAGCATTTT. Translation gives CATSRGTVGDQPQHF.

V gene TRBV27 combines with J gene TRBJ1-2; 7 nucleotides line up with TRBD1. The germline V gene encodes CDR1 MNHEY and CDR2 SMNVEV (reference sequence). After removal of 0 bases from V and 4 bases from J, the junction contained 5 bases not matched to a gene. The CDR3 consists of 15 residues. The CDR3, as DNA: TGTGCCAGCAGTTTATCCTGGGACAGAAGCTATGGCTACACCTTC. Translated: CASSLSWDRSYGYTF.

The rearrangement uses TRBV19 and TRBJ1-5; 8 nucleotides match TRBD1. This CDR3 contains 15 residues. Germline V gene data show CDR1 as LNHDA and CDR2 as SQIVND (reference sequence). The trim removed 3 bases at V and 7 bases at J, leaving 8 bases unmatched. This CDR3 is CASSIRGQAGQPQHF. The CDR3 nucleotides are TGTGCCAGTAGTATCCGGGGACAGGCGGGGCAGCCCCAGCATTTT. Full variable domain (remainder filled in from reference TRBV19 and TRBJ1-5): DGGITQSPKYLFRKEGQNVTLSCEQNLNHDAMYWYRQDPGQGLRLIYYSQIVNDFQKGDIAEGYSVSREKKESFPLTVTSAQKNPTAFYLCASSIRGQAGQPQHFGDGTRLSIL.

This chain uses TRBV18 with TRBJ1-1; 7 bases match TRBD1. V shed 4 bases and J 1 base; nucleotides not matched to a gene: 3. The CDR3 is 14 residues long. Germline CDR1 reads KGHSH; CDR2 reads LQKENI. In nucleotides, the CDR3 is TGTGCCAGCTCACAGGGGACAGCGAACACTGAAGCTTTCTTT. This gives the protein CASSQGTANTEAFF. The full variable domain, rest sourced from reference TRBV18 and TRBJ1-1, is NAGVMQNPRHLVRRRGQEARLRCSPMKGHSHVYWYRQLPEEGLKFMVYLQKENIIDESGMPKERFSAEFPKEGPSILRIQQVVRGDSAAYFCASSQGTANTEAFFGQGTRLTVV.

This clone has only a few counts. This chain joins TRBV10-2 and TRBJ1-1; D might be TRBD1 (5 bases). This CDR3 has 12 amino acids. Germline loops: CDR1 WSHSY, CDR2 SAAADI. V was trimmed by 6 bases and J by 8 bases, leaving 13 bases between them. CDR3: CASSDGGWEAFF. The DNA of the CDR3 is TGCGCCAGCAGCGACGGGGGGTGGGAAGCTTTCTTT.

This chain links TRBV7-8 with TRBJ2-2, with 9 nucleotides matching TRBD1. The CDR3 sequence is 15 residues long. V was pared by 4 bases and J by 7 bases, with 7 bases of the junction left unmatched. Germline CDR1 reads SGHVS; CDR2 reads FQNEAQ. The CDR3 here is CASSWGQGSGGELFF. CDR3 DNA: TGTGCCAGCAGCTGGGGACAGGGCAGCGGCGGGGAGCTGTTTTTT.